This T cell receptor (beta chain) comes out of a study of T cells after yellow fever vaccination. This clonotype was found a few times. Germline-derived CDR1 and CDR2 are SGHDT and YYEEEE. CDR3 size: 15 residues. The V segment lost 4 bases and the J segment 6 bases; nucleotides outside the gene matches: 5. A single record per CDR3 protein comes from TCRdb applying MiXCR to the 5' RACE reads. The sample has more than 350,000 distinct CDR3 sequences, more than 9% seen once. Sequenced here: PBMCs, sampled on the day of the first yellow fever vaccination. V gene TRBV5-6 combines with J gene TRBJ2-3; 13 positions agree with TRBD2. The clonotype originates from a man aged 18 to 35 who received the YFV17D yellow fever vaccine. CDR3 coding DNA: TGTGCCAGCAGCAAGGGACTAGCGGGGTGGGATACGCAGTATTTT. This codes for CASSKGLAGWDTQYF.